These 21 T cell receptor beta chains were sequenced from one sample in a study of blood T cell repertoires in COVID-19. Assay used: immunoSEQ multiplex PCR; TCRdb lists only in-frame clones, some missing. The profile shows more than 85,000 clones, around 74% of them singletons. Sequencing was carried out using peripheral blood. The receptors were sampled from a woman aged 55 to 70 with acute or convalescent COVID-19.

The rearrangement joins TRBV5-1 to TRBJ2-1; unclear D gene. V was clipped by 1 base and J by 0 bases, with 8 bases between them. In germline, CDR1 is SGHRS, CDR2 YFSETQ. The CDR3 contains 15 residues. CDR3: CASSLTGGSYNEQFF. DNA for the CDR3: TGCGCCAGCAGCTTGACGGGTGGCTCCTACAATGAGCAGTTCTTC.

This clone is a singleton in its sample. V and J are TRBV5-5 and TRBJ1-5, with 9 bases identical to TRBD1. This CDR3 comprises 15 residues. Germline V CDR1 and CDR2: SGHKS, YYEKEE (reference sequence). V gave up 4 bases and J gave up 6 bases; unmatched junction bases: 8. In nucleotides, the CDR3 is TGTGCCAGCAGCGGGGGACAGGGAGTAATTCAGCCCCAGCATTTT. It is translated as CASSGGQGVIQPQHF.

This clone was counted once. DNA for the CDR3: TGTGCCAGCAGCCCCTGGGGAGGGGGAGGTGAAGCTTTCTTT. Its protein is CASSPWGGGGEAFF. The rearrangement joins TRBV4-2 to TRBJ1-1, with D maybe TRBD1 (6 bases). The CDR3 totals 14 residues. V was shortened by 4 bases and J by 7 bases, with 16 bases between the two germline ends. Germline V gene data show CDR1 as LGHNA and CDR2 as YNFKEQ.

The rearrangement joins TRBV29-1 to TRBJ2-1; tentative D call: TRBD2 (7 bases). The CDR3 loop spans 17 amino acids. CDR1 is SQVTM and CDR2 is ANQGSEA in the germline V gene. The germline V and J ends were trimmed by 6 bases and 4 bases, with 25 bases remaining between them. CDR3 bases: TGCAGCGTCATGGGGGGGCTCGCAGGACGGGATTACAATGAGCAGTTCTTC. Translating gives CSVMGGLAGRDYNEQFF.

This chain connects TRBV5-1 to TRBJ1-1, with TRBD1 as a possible D gene (5 bases). The CDR3 spans 15 residues. V lost 0 bases, J lost 4 bases, and 13 bases lay in between. CDR1 is SGHRS, CDR2 YFSETQ, per germline. The CDR3 here is CASSLVPQAGTEAFF. As DNA, the CDR3 is TGCGCCAGCAGCTTGGTACCACAGGCCGGCACTGAAGCTTTCTTT.

In its sample, this clone was seen a few times. The gene calls are TRBV24-1 and TRBJ1-4; the match to TRBD1 covers 9 bases. The CDR3 runs 13 residues. The junction had 4 bases not matched to a gene; V was cut back by 7 bases and J by 8 bases. In germline, CDR1 is KGHDR, CDR2 SFDVKD. CDR3 loop: CATRGQGEEKLFF. The CDR3 DNA sequence: TGTGCCACCAGGGGACAGGGAGAGGAAAAACTGTTTTTT.

V usage is TRBV19 and J usage is TRBJ1-5, with D perhaps matching TRBD1 (6 bases). The CDR3 totals 14 residues. The germline CDR1 and CDR2 sequences are LNHDA and SQIVND (reference sequence). V was cut by 9 bases and J by 3 bases, with 15 bases left in between. The CDR3 DNA follows: TGTGCCAGCGGTGAACAGGGCCCCAATCAGCCCCAGCATTTT. Its translation is CASGEQGPNQPQHF.

The rearrangement uses TRBV2 and TRBJ2-1, with a weak D call TRBD2 (5 bases). Deletions cut 1 base from V and 4 bases from J, with 8 bases between. Germline CDR1 SNHLY, CDR2 FYNNEI. This CDR3 is built from 14 residues. CDR3 sequence: CASSEGAGYNEQFF. CDR3 DNA: TGTGCCAGCAGTGAAGGGGCGGGTTACAATGAGCAGTTCTTC. The whole variable domain, filled in from reference TRBV2 and TRBJ2-1, reads EPEVTQTPSHQVTQMGQEVILRCVPISNHLYFYWYRQILGQKVEFLVSFYNNEISEKSEIFDDQFSVERPDGSNFTLKIRSTKLEDSAMYFCASSEGAGYNEQFFGPGTRLTVL.

V is TRBV6-1 and J is TRBJ1-1; perhaps TRBD1 as D (5 bases). The CDR3 is 14 residues long. The V gene lost 0 bases and the J gene lost 5 bases, with 10 bases spanning the gap. The V gene's germline CDR1 is MNHNS and CDR2 SASEGT. This chain's CDR3 is CASSEAQGRTEAFF. In nucleotides, the CDR3 is TGTGCCAGCAGTGAAGCTCAGGGTCGGACTGAAGCTTTCTTT.

This rearrangement joins TRBV28 to TRBJ1-2; TRBD1 is a possible D gene (5 bases). The germline CDR1 and CDR2 sequences are MDHEN and SYDVKM. This CDR3 is built from 12 residues. Between the trimmed V and J ends, which lost 4 bases and 5 bases, there was a span of 8 bases. The chain's CDR3 is CASSYRLYGYTF. In nucleotides, the CDR3 is TGTGCCAGCAGTTACAGGTTATATGGCTACACCTTC.

This chain uses TRBV28 with TRBJ2-6; D not certain. The CDR3 is 14 amino acids. Germline CDR1 MDHEN, CDR2 SYDVKM. The V and J ends lost 1 base and 3 bases respectively, with 4 bases between them. CDR3: CASSLSNGANVLTF. DNA for the CDR3: TGTGCCAGCAGTTTATCCAATGGGGCCAACGTCCTGACTTTC.

The chain couples TRBV20-1 to TRBJ2-3; D not resolved. Trimming left V 5 bases short and J 5 bases short, with 8 bases between. From germline, CDR1 is DFQATT and CDR2 SNEGSKA (reference sequence). The CDR3 is 11 residues long. The CDR3: CSAQRQDTQYF. The CDR3 bases are TGCAGTGCTCAAAGACAAGATACGCAGTATTTT.

Only a few counts were recorded for this clone. V gene TRBV5-1 combines with J gene TRBJ1-1; D not resolved. CDR1 is SGHRS, CDR2 YFSETQ, per germline. With 4 bases removed from V and 0 bases from J, the gap between germline ends came to 10 bases. This CDR3 contains 14 residues. The CDR3: CASSKDGMNTEAFF. Written as DNA, the CDR3 is TGCGCCAGCAGCAAGGACGGGATGAACACTGAAGCTTTCTTT.

This clone was detected only once. V gene TRBV7-9 combines with J gene TRBJ1-2, with unresolved D. Between the trimmed V and J ends, which lost 7 bases and 7 bases, there was a span of 25 bases. Germline V gene data show CDR1 as SEHNR and CDR2 as FQNEAQ (reference sequence). The CDR3 is made up of 16 amino acids. The CDR3, as DNA: TGTGCCAGCACCACAATCACCCCCGCCCGTTTGGCTGGCTACACCTTC. Its translation is CASTTITPARLAGYTF.

This clone appeared a single time. The gene calls are TRBV2 and TRBJ1-5; TRBD1 is a possible D gene (6 bases). V lost 4 bases, J lost 3 bases, and 19 bases lay in between. This CDR3 region has 17 residues. CDR1 and CDR2 (germline): SNHLY, FYNNEI. CDR3 sequence reads: CASSVISGGPSNQPQHF. CDR3 bases: TGTGCCAGCAGTGTAATTTCTGGGGGCCCGTCCAATCAGCCCCAGCATTTT.

This clone was seen more than once but under ten times. This chain joins TRBV30 and TRBJ1-3; D is uncertain. CDR1 is GTSNPN, CDR2 SVGIG, per germline (reference sequence). This CDR3 spans 13 amino acids. V was pared by 2 bases and J by 3 bases, with 8 bases between. CDR3 sequence reads: CAWSNSYGNTIYF. DNA for the CDR3: TGTGCCTGGAGTAACAGTTATGGAAACACCATATATTTT.

In this sample, this clone turned up many times. The chain uses TRBV19 and TRBJ1-1; a weak D match, TRBD1 (5 bases). V was clipped by 3 bases and J by 11 bases, with 19 bases between them. Looked up from germline, CDR1 is LNHDA and CDR2 is SQIVND (reference sequence). The CDR3 is made up of 14 amino acids. The CDR3 is CASSMVFGGVRAFF. The CDR3 coding sequence is TGTGCCAGTAGTATGGTTTTTGGGGGGGTGAGGGCTTTCTTT.

The rearrangement uses TRBV3-1 (or the pseudogene TRBV3-2) and TRBJ1-2; TRBD1 aligns across 10 bases. Trimming took 4 bases from V and 8 from J; bases not matched to a gene: 10. Per germline, CDR1 LGHDT and CDR2 YNNKEL (reference sequence). The CDR3 extends over 15 amino acids. The CDR3 nucleotides read TGTGCCAGCAGCCCGAGGACAGGGGGGATTTGGGGCTACACCTTC. It encodes CASSPRTGGIWGYTF.

J is TRBJ1-4 and V is TRBV28; D might be TRBD1 (5 bases). Trimming left V 0 bases short and J 4 bases short, with 9 bases between. The CDR3 loop spans 15 amino acids. Germline CDR1 MDHEN, CDR2 SYDVKM. DNA of the CDR3: TGTGCCAGCAGTTTATGGGGGCGGAATAATGAAAAACTGTTTTTT. This gives the protein CASSLWGRNNEKLFF.

The chain carries TRBV7-2 and TRBJ1-1; tentatively, D is TRBD1 (5 bases). The CDR3 is made up of 13 amino acids. With 3 bases removed from V and 5 bases from J, the gap between germline ends came to 10 bases. The V gene's germline CDR1 is SGHTA and CDR2 FQGNSA. The CDR3 loop is CASSLLGGTEAFF. CDR3 nucleotides: TGTGCCAGCAGCTTGCTCGGGGGAACTGAAGCTTTCTTT.

The gene calls are TRBV7-9 and TRBJ2-5; 8 bases fit TRBD1. This CDR3 has 14 residues. Per the germline V gene, CDR1 is SEHNR and CDR2 is FQNEAQ (reference sequence). Trimming at V came to 5 bases and at J to 5 bases, leaving 7 bases not matched to a gene. The CDR3 loop reads CASSRGQGAETQYF. The CDR3, as DNA: TGTGCCAGCAGCCGCGGGCAGGGGGCTGAGACCCAGTACTTC.